Listed here are 7 T cell receptor beta chains from one sample, sequenced in a study of T cell responses to AZD1222 COVID-19 vaccine. Using immunoSEQ multiplex PCR, the repertoire was profiled, and TCRdb retains in-frame clones only, with some absent. The profile covers more than 150,000 clones, with 88% appearing a single time and about 0.49% taken by the ten largest. The material sequenced was peripheral blood, taken on day 0 of AZD1222 vaccination. The receptors here all came from an adult in good health.

This chain uses TRBV28 with TRBJ1-1; TRBD1 might be the D (5 bases). There are 14 residues in the CDR3. The V end lost 6 bases, the J end lost 4 bases, and 15 bases lay between the germline ends. The germline V gene encodes CDR1 MDHEN and CDR2 SYDVKM. Here the CDR3 reads CASSRWGTGTEAFF. The CDR3 DNA is TGTGCCAGCAGCCGGTGGGGGACGGGCACTGAAGCTTTCTTT.

The chain has TRBV28 and TRBJ1-2; D remains unclear. CDR1 is MDHEN and CDR2 is SYDVKM in the germline V gene. The CDR3 spans 12 residues. The V end was cut by 2 bases, the J end by 7 bases, with 8 bases between. In nucleotides, the CDR3 is TGTGCCAGCAGTTTAAGGGTGTTTGGCTACACCTTC. This translates into CASSLRVFGYTF.

V gene TRBV19 combines with J gene TRBJ1-6; 12 positions match TRBD1. CDR3 length equals 16 residues. Germline V gene lookup returns CDR1 LNHDA and CDR2 SQIVND (reference sequence). Trimming removed 6 bases from V and 6 bases from J; junction bases left unmatched: 6. This chain's CDR3 is CASRGGQGASNSPLHF. CDR3 nucleotide sequence: TGTGCCAGTAGAGGGGGACAGGGGGCGTCTAATTCACCCCTCCACTTT.

The rearrangement joins TRBV20-1 to TRBJ2-1, with TRBD2 matching 15 bases. The CDR3 runs 15 residues. Looked up from germline, CDR1 is DFQATT and CDR2 is SNEGSKA (reference sequence). With V trimmed by 3 bases and J by 9 bases, 6 bases remained unmatched. CDR3 coding DNA: TGCAGTGCTAGTTCGGGACTAGCGGGGGGAAGTGAGCAGTTCTTC. Encoded protein: CSASSGLAGGSEQFF.

This clone came up a few times. The chain employs TRBV18 and TRBJ1-4, with 7 positions matching TRBD1. The CDR3 is 15 residues long. Germline V gene data show CDR1 as KGHSH and CDR2 as LQKENI. V lost 3 bases and J lost 3; bases outside the gene matches: 4. DNA for the CDR3: TGTGCCAGCTCACCCGGACAGGACGCTAATGAAAAACTGTTTTTT. It codes for CASSPGQDANEKLFF.

As regards this clone: One junction end does not reproduce the germline sequence, and a read error may be involved. The gene calls are TRBV7-7 and TRBJ1-4, with unresolved D. The CDR3 is made up of 19 amino acids. Germline V lookup: CDR1 SSHAT, CDR2 FNYEAQ (reference sequence). CDR3 bases: TGTGCTAGCAGCTCGCCAGCGGCCGGCCGTCCTGCAACTAATGAAAAACTGTTTTTT. The encoded protein is CASSSPAAGRPATNEKLFF.

This chain links TRBV7-2 with TRBJ1-1; D perhaps matches TRBD1 (5 bases). Deletions cut 1 base from V and 1 base from J, with 10 bases between. This CDR3 is built from 15 residues. The germline V gene has CDR1 SGHTA and CDR2 FQGNSA. Here the CDR3 reads CASSLGPGWNTEAFF. DNA of the CDR3: TGTGCCAGCAGCTTAGGTCCAGGGTGGAACACTGAAGCTTTCTTT.